This T cell receptor (beta chain) is from a study of cytomegalovirus exposure and HLA in healthy donors. A multiplex PCR was run with 60 Vbeta primers and 13 Jbeta primers. Libraries were prepared by immunoSEQ multiplex PCR; TCRdb keeps only in-frame clonotypes and omits some of them. The sample has approximately 100,000 clones, approximately 77% seen once; the top ten hold around 5.3%. The CDR3 spans 16 residues. The germline CDR1 and CDR2 sequences are SGHVS and FQNEAQ. V was pared by 5 bases and J by 5 bases, with 14 bases of the junction left unmatched. This clone has a handful of counts. Sequencing input: PBMCs. The V and J genes are TRBV7-8 and TRBJ1-1, with 7 nucleotides matching TRBD1. The clonotype originates from a woman aged 40-49 years in good health and CMV-seronegative. CDR3 sequence reads: CASSVTGLSSVTEAFF. The DNA for the CDR3 is TGTGCCAGCAGCGTGACAGGGCTTAGTAGCGTGACTGAAGCTTTCTTT.